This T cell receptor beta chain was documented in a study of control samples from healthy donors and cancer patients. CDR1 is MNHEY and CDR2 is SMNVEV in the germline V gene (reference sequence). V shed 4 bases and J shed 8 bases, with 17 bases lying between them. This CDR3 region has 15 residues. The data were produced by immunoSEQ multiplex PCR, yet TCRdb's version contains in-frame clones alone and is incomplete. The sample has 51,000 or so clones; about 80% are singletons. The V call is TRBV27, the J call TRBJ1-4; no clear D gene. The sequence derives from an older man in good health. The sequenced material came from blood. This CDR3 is CASSSTPLTREKLFF. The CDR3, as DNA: TGTGCCAGCAGTTCGACCCCCCTAACTCGGGAAAAACTGTTTTTT.